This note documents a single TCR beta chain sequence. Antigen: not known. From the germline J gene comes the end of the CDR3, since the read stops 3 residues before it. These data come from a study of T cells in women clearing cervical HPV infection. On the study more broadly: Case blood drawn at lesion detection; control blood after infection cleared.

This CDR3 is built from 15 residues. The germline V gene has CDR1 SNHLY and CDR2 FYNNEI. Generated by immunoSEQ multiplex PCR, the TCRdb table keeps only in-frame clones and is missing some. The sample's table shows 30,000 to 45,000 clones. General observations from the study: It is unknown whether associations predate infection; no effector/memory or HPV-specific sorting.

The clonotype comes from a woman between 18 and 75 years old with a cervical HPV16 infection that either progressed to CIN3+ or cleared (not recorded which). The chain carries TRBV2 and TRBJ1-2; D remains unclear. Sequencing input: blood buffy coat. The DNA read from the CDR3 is TGTGCCAGCAGCCCCCAGGTAGGCCCCTACAATGAC. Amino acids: CASSPQVGPYND. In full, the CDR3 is CASSPQVGPYNDYTF.